The T cell receptor beta chain under discussion was sequenced for a study of blood T cells in healthy people across ages. This clonotype was counted between two and nine times. For the second PCR, which ran for about 6 to 12 cycles, a sample-barcoded 5' primer and a J-beta primer mix were used. Each CDR3 protein gets one entry after TCRdb re-called the 5' RACE reads with MiXCR. Of roughly 1,500,000 distinct CDR3 sequences detected, around two fifths appear once; the ten largest clones hold approximately 7.9%. In germline, CDR1 is MGHDK, CDR2 SYGVNS. Trimming cost V 5 bases and J 3 bases, with 11 bases left between them. The CDR3 spans 13 residues. Peripheral blood samples of roughly 9.9 milliliters were drawn from each donor.

Source material: blood. This receptor was obtained from a woman in her late teens or twenties in good health. This sequence joins TRBV25-1 and TRBJ2-7; D is possibly TRBD1 (5 bases). The CDR3 here is CASSPDSNYEQYF. The CDR3 nucleotides read TGTGCCAGCAGTCCCGACAGCAACTACGAGCAGTACTTC.